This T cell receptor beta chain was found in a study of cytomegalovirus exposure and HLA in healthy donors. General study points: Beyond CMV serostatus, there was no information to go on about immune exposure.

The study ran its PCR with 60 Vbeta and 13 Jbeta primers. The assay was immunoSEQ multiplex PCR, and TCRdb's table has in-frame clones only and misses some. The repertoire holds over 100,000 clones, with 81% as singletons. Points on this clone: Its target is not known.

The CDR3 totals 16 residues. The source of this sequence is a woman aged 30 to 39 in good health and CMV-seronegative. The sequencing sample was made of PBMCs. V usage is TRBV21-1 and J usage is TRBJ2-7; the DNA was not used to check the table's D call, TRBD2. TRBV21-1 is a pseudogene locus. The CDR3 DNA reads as TGTGCCAGCAGCAAAAGACCTACTAGCGGGAGGGCCTGTGAGTACTTC. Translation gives CASSKRPTSGRACEYF.